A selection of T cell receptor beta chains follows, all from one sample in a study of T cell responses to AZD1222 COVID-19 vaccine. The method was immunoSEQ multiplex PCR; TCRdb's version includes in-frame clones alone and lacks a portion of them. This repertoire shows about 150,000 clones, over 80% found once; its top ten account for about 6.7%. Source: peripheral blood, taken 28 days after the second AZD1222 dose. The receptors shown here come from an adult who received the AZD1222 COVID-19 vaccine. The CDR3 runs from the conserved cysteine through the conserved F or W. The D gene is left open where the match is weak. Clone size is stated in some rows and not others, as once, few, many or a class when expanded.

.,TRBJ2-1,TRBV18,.,CASSPPQGDEQFF,TGTGCCAGCTCACCACCCCAGGGCGATGAGCAGTTCTTC
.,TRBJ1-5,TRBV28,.,CASRQGNKQPQHF,TGTGCCAGCAGGCAGGGGAACAAACAGCCCCAGCATTTT
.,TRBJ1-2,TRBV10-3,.,CAISESRGGANYGYTF,TGTGCCATCAGTGAGTCCCGAGGGGGAGCTAACTATGGCTACACCTTC
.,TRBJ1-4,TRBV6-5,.,CASRRRGPPVGKLFF,TGTGCCAGCAGAAGAAGGGGACCCCCGGTTGGGAAACTGTTTTTT
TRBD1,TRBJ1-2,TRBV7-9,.,CASSFPTGNYGYTF,TGTGCCAGCAGCTTTCCGACAGGGAACTATGGCTACACCTTC
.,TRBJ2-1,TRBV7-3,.,CASSPRATYNEQFF,TGTGCCAGCAGTCCCCGGGCCACCTACAATGAGCAGTTCTTC
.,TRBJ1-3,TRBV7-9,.,CASSLPLTGNTIYF,TGTGCCAGCAGCTTGCCGTTAACTGGAAACACCATATATTTT
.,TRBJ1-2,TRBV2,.,CASSQPKGRRRGYTF,TGTGCCAGCAGTCAGCCTAAAGGTAGAAGAAGAGGCTACACCTTC
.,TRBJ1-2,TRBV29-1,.,CSVGVGRGGYTF,TGCAGCGTTGGCGTCGGAAGGGGTGGCTACACCTTC
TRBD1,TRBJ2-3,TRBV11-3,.,CASSPQGAPSTDTQYF,TGTGCCAGCAGCCCCCAGGGGGCCCCTAGCACAGATACGCAGTATTTT
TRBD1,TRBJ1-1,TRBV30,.,CAWSARQGGVAFF,TGTGCCTGGAGTGCCCGGCAGGGGGGAGTAGCTTTCTTT
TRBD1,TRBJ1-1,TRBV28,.,CASSDPGGAIAFF,TGTGCCAGCAGTGATCCAGGGGGCGCTATTGCTTTCTTT
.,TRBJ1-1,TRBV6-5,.,CASSYLGTGTEAFF,TGTGCCAGCAGTTACCTGGGAACCGGGACTGAAGCTTTCTTT
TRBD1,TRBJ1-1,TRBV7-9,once,CASTPTGGDVTEAFF,TGTGCCAGCACCCCGACAGGGGGCGATGTCACTGAAGCTTTCTTT
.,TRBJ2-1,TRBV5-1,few,CASSFGNEQFF,TGCGCCAGCAGCTTTGGCAATGAGCAGTTCTTC
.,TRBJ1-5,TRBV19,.,CASMGRYYSNQPQHF,TGTGCCAGTATGGGACGGTACTATAGCAATCAGCCCCAGCATTTT
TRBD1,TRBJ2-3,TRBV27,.,CASSLVGTGGTDTQYF,TGTGCCAGCAGTTTAGTCGGGACAGGGGGCACAGATACGCAGTATTTT
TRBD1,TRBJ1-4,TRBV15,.,CATSTRTGDLFGLFF,TGTGCCACCAGCACGCGGACAGGGGACCTTTTTGGACTGTTTTTT
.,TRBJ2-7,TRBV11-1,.,CASSLQGTLNEQYF,TGTGCCAGCAGCTTACAGGGGACCCTTAACGAGCAGTACTTC
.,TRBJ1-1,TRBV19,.,CASRINQGSEAFF,TGTGCCAGTAGGATCAATCAGGGCTCTGAAGCTTTCTTT
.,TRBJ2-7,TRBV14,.,CASSQGQARSGDPLSYEQYF,TGTGCCAGCAGCCAAGGGCAAGCTCGTTCGGGGGATCCGCTCTCCTACGAGCAGTACTTC
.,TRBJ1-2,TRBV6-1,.,CASRETGTPGTGYGYTF,TGTGCCAGCAGGGAAACCGGGACACCGGGGACCGGCTATGGCTACACCTTC
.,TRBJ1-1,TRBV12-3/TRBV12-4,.,CASSPHMNTEAFF,TGTGCCAGCAGCCCCCATATGAACACTGAAGCTTTCTTT
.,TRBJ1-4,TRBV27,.,CASSLRGETNEKLFF,TGTGCCAGCAGTTTAAGGGGGGAGACTAATGAAAAACTGTTTTTT
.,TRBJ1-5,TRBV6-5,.,CASSYDNNQPQHF,TGTGCCAGCAGTTACGACAACAATCAGCCCCAGCATTTT
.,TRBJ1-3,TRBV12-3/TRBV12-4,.,CASSTGPGNTIYF,TGTGCCAGCAGTACAGGGCCTGGAAACACCATATATTTT
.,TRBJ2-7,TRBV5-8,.,CASSLRDSSYEQYF,TGTGCCAGCAGCTTGCGCGATTCCTCCTACGAGCAGTACTTC
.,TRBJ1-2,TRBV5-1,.,CASSLGRADGYTF,TGCGCCAGCAGCTTGGGCAGGGCGGATGGCTACACCTTC
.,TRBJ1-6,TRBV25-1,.,CASSEYNRADNSPLHF,TGTGCCAGCAGTGAATACAACAGGGCTGATAATTCACCCCTCCACTTT
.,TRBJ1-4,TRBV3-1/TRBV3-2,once,CASSQDLIINEKLFF,TGTGCCAGCAGCCAAGATCTCATCATTAATGAAAAACTGTTTTTT
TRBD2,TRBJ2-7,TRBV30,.,CAWSRWGSGEPGGYEQYF,TGTGCCTGGAGTAGATGGGGGTCGGGAGAGCCGGGGGGATACGAGCAGTACTTC
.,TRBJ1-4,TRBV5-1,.,CASSAQVSSEKLFF,TGCGCCAGCAGCGCACAGGTGTCTAGTGAAAAACTGTTTTTT
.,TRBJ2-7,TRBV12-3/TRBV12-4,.,CASSLRGDYEQYF,TGTGCCAGCAGTTTGCGGGGCGACTACGAGCAGTACTTC
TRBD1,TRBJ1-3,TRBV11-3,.,CASSSGGSSGNTIYF,TGTGCCAGCAGTTCAGGGGGAAGCTCTGGAAACACCATATATTTT
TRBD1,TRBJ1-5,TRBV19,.,CASSIYAGGGNQPQHF,TGTGCCAGTAGTATATATGCAGGGGGCGGCAATCAGCCCCAGCATTTT
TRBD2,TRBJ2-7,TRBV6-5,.,CASSYAPSGAYEQYF,TGTGCCAGCAGTTACGCGCCTAGCGGCGCCTACGAGCAGTACTTC
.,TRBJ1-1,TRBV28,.,CASSFYRLDTEAFF,TGTGCCAGCAGTTTCTACAGGTTGGACACTGAAGCTTTCTTT
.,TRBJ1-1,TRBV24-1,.,CATSDPGTGQARNTEAFF,TGTGCCACCAGTGATCCCGGAACGGGGCAGGCGAGGAACACTGAAGCTTTCTTT
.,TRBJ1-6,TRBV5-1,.,CASSLVGGQDNSPLHF,TGCGCCAGCAGCTTGGTTGGTGGGCAGGATAATTCACCCCTCCACTTT
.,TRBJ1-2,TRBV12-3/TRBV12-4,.,CASSPGEGYGYTF,TGTGCCAGCAGTCCGGGGGAGGGCTATGGCTACACCTTC
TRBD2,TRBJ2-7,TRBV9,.,CASSVRGGSEQYF,TGTGCCAGCAGCGTTAGGGGAGGGAGCGAGCAGTACTTC
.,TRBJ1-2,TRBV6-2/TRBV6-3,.,CASSYDFDYGYTF,TGTGCCAGCAGTTACGATTTCGACTATGGCTACACCTTC
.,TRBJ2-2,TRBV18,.,CASHVNQGPTGELFF,TGTGCCAGCCACGTAAATCAAGGGCCCACCGGGGAGCTGTTTTTT
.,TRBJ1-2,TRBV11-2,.,CASTRVGQDYGYTF,TGTGCCAGCACTAGAGTGGGGCAGGACTATGGCTACACCTTC
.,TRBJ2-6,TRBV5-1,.,CASSEGISGANVLTF,TGCGCCAGCAGCGAGGGTATCTCTGGGGCCAACGTCCTGACTTTC
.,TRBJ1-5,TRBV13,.,CASSLGYGDQPQHF,TGTGCCAGCAGCTTAGGCTATGGGGACCAGCCCCAGCATTTT
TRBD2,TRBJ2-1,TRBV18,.,CASSPSGGEEQFF,TGTGCCAGCTCACCCAGCGGGGGGGAGGAGCAGTTCTTC
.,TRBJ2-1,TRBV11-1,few,CASSLHGYNEQFF,TGTGCCAGCAGCCTTCATGGCTACAATGAGCAGTTCTTC
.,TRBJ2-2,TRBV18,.,CASSPRTNTGELFF,TGTGCCAGCTCACCACGAACGAACACCGGGGAGCTGTTTTTT
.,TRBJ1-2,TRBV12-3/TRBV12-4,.,CASSLAGGYTF,TGTGCCAGCAGTTTGGCGGGTGGCTACACCTTC
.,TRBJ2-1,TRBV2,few,CASSEGGLSSYNEQFF,TGTGCCAGCAGTGAAGGGGGGCTAAGCTCCTACAATGAGCAGTTCTTC
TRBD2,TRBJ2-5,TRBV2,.,CASSESSSGGARETQYF,TGTGCCAGCAGTGAATCTAGTAGCGGGGGGGCCAGAGAGACCCAGTACTTC